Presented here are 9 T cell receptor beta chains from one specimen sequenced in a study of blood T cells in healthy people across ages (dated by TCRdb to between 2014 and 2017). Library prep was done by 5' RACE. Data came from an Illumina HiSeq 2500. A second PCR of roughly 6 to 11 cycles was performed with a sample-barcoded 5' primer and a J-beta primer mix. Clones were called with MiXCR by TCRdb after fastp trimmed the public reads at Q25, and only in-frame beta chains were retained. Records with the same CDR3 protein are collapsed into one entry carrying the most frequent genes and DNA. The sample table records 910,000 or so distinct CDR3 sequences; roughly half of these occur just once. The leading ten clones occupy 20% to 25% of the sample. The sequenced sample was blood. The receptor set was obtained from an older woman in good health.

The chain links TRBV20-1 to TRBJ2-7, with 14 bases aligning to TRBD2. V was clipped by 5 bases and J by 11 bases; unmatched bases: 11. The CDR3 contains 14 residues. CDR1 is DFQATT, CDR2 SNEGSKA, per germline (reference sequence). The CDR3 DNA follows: TGCAGTGCTCCAAGAGGGACTAGCGGGAGCCAAGAGTACTTC. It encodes CSAPRGTSGSQEYF.

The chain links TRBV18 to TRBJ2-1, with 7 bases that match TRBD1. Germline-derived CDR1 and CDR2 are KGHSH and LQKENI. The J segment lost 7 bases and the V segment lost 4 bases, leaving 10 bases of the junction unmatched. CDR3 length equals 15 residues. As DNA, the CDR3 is TGTGCCAGCTCACTTAGACAGGGATGGGCAAATGAGCAGTTCTTC. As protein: CASSLRQGWANEQFF.

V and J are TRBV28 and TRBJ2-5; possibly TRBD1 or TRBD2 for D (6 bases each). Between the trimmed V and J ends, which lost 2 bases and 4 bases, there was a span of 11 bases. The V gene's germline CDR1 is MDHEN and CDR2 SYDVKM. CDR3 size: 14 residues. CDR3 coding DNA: TGTGCCAGCAGTTTACAACAGGGAGGAGAGACCCAGTACTTC. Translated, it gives CASSLQQGGETQYF.

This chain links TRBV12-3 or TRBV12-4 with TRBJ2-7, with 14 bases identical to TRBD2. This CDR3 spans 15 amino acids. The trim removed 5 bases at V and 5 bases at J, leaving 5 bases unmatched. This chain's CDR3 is CASSLTSGRAHEQYF. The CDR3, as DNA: TGTGCCAGCAGTCTGACTAGCGGGAGGGCCCACGAGCAGTACTTC.

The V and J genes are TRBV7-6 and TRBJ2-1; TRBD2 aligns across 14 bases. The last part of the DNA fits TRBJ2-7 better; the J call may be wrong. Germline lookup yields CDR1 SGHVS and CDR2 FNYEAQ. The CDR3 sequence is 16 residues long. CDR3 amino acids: CASSFSTSGRVNEQYF. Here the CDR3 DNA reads TGTGCCAGCAGCTTCTCGACTAGCGGGAGGGTTAATGAGCAGTACTTC.

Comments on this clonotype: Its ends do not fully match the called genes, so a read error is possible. The DNA of the CDR3 is TGTGCCGGCAGTGATGTCAGGGGGATTGGCTACACCTTC. Its translation is CAGSDVRGIGYTF. The chain links TRBV27 to TRBJ1-2; TRBD1 agrees at 7 bases. In germline, CDR1 is MNHEY, CDR2 SMNVEV (reference sequence). The CDR3 is made up of 13 amino acids.

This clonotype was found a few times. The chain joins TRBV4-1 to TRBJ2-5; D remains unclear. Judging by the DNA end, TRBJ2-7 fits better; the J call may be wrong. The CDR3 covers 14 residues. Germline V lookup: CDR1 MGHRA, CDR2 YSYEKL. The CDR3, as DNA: TGCGCCAGCAGCCAATTGCAGGCTCCCTACGAGCAGTACTTC. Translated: CASSQLQAPYEQYF.

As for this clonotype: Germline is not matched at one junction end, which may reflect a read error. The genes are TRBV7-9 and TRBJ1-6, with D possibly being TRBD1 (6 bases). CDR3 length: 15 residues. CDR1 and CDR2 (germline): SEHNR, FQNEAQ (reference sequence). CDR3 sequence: CASSLADRDNSPLHF. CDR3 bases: TGTGCCAGCAGCCTAGCGGACAGAGACAATTCACCCCTCCACTTT.

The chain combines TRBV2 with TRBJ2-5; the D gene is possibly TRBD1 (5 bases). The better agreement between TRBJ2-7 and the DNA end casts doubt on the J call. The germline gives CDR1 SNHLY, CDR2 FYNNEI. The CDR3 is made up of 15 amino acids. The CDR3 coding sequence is TGTGCCAGCAGTGAAGCGCTTCGGCGGACATACGAGCAGTACTTC. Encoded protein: CASSEALRRTYEQYF.